This T cell receptor (beta chain) is from a study of CD8+CD57+ T cells in acquired aplastic anemia. Study in general: An average of roughly 3 ug of DNA was obtained from sorted CD4+ and CD8+ cells. In CD4+ cells, healthy donors produced an average of approximately 10 million reads. Study-wide results and limits: Both patients and controls carried the same twenty-nine CD8+ CDR3 sequences. The CD8+ Simpson's diversity of patients and controls was not significantly different.

The CDR3 length is 16 residues. The J segment lost 3 bases and the V segment lost 5 bases, leaving 10 bases of the junction unmatched. Germline CDR1 and CDR2: MGHDK and SYGVNS. Profiling that covered TCR beta VDJ and CDR3 relied on genomic DNA as its template. TCRdb recomputed calls from the reads with MiXCR, one row per CDR3 protein. The table has around 190,000 distinct CDR3 sequences, about 59% seen once. In regard to this clonotype: What it recognizes is unknown.

Sequenced material: sorted CD4+, CD8+, or CD8+CD57+ T cells (not recorded which) from PBMCs. This chain joins TRBV25-1 and TRBJ2-3; TRBD2 agrees at 8 bases. The TCR sequence derives from a human donor in good health. The CDR3 DNA is TGTGCCAGCAGTTTTGCCGGGAGGGTGTGGACAGATACGCAGTATTTT. Its protein is CASSFAGRVWTDTQYF.